Shown below are 11 T cell receptor beta chains from a single sample sequenced in a study of shared clonotypes between healthy human individuals. Profiled with immunoSEQ multiplex PCR; TCRdb holds only in-frame clones, not every one. The repertoire consists of roughly 2.1 million clones, with 93% occurring once and the leading ten covering around 1.7%. It was CD45RO-negative cells, positively selected for CCR7, that made up naive CD8 cells, with terminally differentiated effector memory CD45RA+ cells excluded. Input material: naive CD8+ T cells from PBMCs. The receptors come from a man aged 18-30 years in good health. Some clones in this sample may be carry-over from other donors' samples.

The DNA for the CDR3 is TGTGCCAGCAGCACAGACAGGCAAGAGACCCAGTACTTC. Translation gives CASSTDRQETQYF. V is TRBV25-1 and J is TRBJ2-5, with D tentatively TRBD1 (6 bases). The CDR3 length is 13 residues. The germline V gene encodes CDR1 MGHDK and CDR2 SYGVNS. With 6 bases removed from V and 2 bases from J, the gap between germline ends came to 10 bases.

The gene calls are TRBV7-9 and TRBJ2-6; possible D gene TRBD2, 5 bases. V was pared by 5 bases and J by 0 bases, with 17 bases between. This CDR3 comprises 18 residues. Germline V gene lookup returns CDR1 SEHNR and CDR2 FQNEAQ (reference sequence). The CDR3 bases are TGTGCCAGCAGCGCAACTGCGGGCACGACCTCTGGGGCCAACGTCCTGACTTTC. It yields the protein CASSATAGTTSGANVLTF.

J is TRBJ2-2 and V is TRBV13; D is ambiguous. The germline CDR1 and CDR2 sequences are PRHDT and FYEKMQ (reference sequence). This CDR3 comprises 11 residues. Trimming pared 10 bases from V and 3 bases from J, leaving 6 bases between. The CDR3 spells CATQDTGELFF. In DNA, the CDR3 is TGTGCCACCCAAGACACCGGGGAGCTGTTTTTT.

The chain joins TRBV28 to TRBJ1-1, with D perhaps matching TRBD1 (6 bases). The CDR3 length is 12 residues. V dropped 5 bases and J dropped 6 bases, with 10 bases sitting between them. Germline CDR1 is MDHEN and CDR2 is SYDVKM. This CDR3 is CASSTYRAEAFF. CDR3 nucleotide sequence: TGTGCCAGCAGTACGTACAGGGCTGAAGCTTTCTTT.

V usage is TRBV7-9 and J usage is TRBJ2-3; TRBD2 matches 16 bases. The germline gives CDR1 SEHNR, CDR2 FQNEAQ (reference sequence). V lost 5 bases, J lost 5 bases, and 13 bases stayed unmatched. The CDR3 has 19 residues. The CDR3 protein is CASSPGLAGGPESIDTQYF. In DNA, the CDR3 is TGTGCCAGCAGCCCGGGACTAGCGGGAGGGCCTGAGTCCATAGATACGCAGTATTTT.

A single count supports this clone. The chain links TRBV28 to TRBJ2-7, with 10 bases aligning to TRBD1. The germline V gene encodes CDR1 MDHEN and CDR2 SYDVKM. The CDR3 loop spans 15 amino acids. The junction had 9 bases not matched to a gene; V was cut back by 7 bases and J by 3 bases. The CDR3 is CASTAPGDRGYEQYF. DNA of the CDR3: TGTGCCAGCACCGCCCCCGGGGACAGGGGCTACGAGCAGTACTTC.

As regards this clone: At the DNA level, this CDR3 is encoded by other sequences in the same sample as well. The chain employs TRBV9 and TRBJ1-1; D might be TRBD1 (5 bases). This CDR3 has 13 amino acids. The ends were cut back, 5 bases at V and 4 bases at J, with 12 bases in the middle. From germline, CDR1 is SGDLS and CDR2 YYNGEE. The CDR3 sequence is CASSVGGATEAFF. The CDR3 nucleotides read TGTGCCAGCAGTGTGGGGGGTGCCACTGAAGCTTTCTTT.

The genes are TRBV7-6 and TRBJ2-1; 10 positions agree with TRBD2. In germline, CDR1 is SGHVS, CDR2 FNYEAQ. The CDR3 has 20 amino acids. V was pared by 0 bases and J by 0 bases, with 11 bases of the junction left unmatched. This CDR3 reads CASSLARTSGSPSSYNEQFF. The DNA of the CDR3 is TGTGCCAGCAGCTTAGCGAGGACTAGCGGTTCGCCCAGCTCCTACAATGAGCAGTTCTTC.

The chain's CDR3 is CASSERSDTQYF. The CDR3 DNA follows: TGCGCCAGCAGTGAGCGGTCTGATACGCAGTATTTT. The chain employs TRBV10-1 and TRBJ2-3; D unclear. The CDR3 consists of 12 residues. Deletions cut 2 bases from V and 6 bases from J, with 6 bases between. Germline assignment: CDR1 WNHNN and CDR2 SYGVQD (reference sequence).

This rearrangement joins TRBV14 to TRBJ1-2, with 9 bases that match TRBD1. The V and J ends lost 3 bases and 8 bases, in that order; junction bases with no gene match: 10. The germline gives CDR1 SGHDN, CDR2 FVKESK. This CDR3 has 15 amino acids. The CDR3 region has the DNA TGTGCCAGCAGCCACCTCACAGGGGGCGCAGAGGGCTACACCTTC. It encodes CASSHLTGGAEGYTF.

In the case of this clone: This same CDR3 is encoded by further DNA sequences in the sample. The rearrangement uses TRBV30 and TRBJ1-1; D unclear. The germline V gene encodes CDR1 GTSNPN and CDR2 SVGIG (reference sequence). The CDR3 contains 12 residues. The V end lost 0 bases, the J end lost 2 bases, and 4 bases lay between the germline ends. CDR3 bases: TGTGCCTGGAGTGTACTAAACACTGAAGCTTTCTTT. It yields the protein CAWSVLNTEAFF.